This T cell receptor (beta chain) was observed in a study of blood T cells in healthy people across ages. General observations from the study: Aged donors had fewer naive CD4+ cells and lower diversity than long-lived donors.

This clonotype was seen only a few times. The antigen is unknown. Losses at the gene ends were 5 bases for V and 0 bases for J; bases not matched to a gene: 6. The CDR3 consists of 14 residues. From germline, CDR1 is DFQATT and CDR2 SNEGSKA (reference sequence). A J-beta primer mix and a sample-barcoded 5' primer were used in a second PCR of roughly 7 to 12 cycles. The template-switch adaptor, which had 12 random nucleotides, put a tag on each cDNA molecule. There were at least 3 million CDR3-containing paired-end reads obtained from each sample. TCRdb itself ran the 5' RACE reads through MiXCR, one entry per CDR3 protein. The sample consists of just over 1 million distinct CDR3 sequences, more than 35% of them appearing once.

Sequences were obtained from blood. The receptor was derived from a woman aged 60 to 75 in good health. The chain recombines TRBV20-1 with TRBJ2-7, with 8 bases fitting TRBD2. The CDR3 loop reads CSASPTSDSYEQYF. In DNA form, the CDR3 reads TGCAGTGCTTCTCCGACTAGCGACTCCTACGAGCAGTACTTC.